This T cell receptor beta chain originates from a study of OX40 agonist ivuxolimab in advanced cancers. The assay was immunoSEQ multiplex PCR, and TCRdb's table has in-frame clones only and misses some. The sample has about 45,000 clones, roughly 94% seen once. This CDR3 comprises 17 residues. V lost 0 bases to trimming and J lost 0 bases, with 15 bases between them. The germline CDR1 and CDR2 sequences are LNHNV and YYDKDF (reference sequence). This TCR was recovered from an adult with an advanced solid tumor such as melanoma, head and neck, liver or kidney cancer. V gene TRBV15 combines with J gene TRBJ2-7; D ambiguous. Sequenced material: CD4+ or CD8+ T cells sorted from blood, taken in a trial of the OX40 agonist ivuxolimab. The CDR3 spells CATSRDYPDFPSYEQYF. Written as DNA, the CDR3 is TGTGCCACCAGCAGAGACTATCCAGACTTCCCCTCCTACGAGCAGTACTTC. Full variable domain (remainder filled in from reference TRBV15 and TRBJ2-7): DAMVIQNPRYQVTQFGKPVTLSCSQTLNHNVMYWYQQKSSQAPKLLFHYYDKDFNNEADTPDNFQSRRPNTSFCFLDIRSPGLGDTAMYLCATSRDYPDFPSYEQYFGPGTRLTVT.